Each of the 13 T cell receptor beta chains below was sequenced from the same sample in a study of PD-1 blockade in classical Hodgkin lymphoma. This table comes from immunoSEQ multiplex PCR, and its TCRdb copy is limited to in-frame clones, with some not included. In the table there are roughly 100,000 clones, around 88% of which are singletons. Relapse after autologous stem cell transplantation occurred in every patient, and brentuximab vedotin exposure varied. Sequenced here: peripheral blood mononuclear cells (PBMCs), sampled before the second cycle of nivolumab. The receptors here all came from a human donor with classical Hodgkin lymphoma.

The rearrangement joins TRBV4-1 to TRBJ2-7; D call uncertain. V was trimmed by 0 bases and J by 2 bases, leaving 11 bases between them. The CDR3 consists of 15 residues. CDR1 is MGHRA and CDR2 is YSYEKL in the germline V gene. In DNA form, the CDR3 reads TGCGCCAGCAGCCAAGATCACGGATACGCCTACGAGCAGTACTTC. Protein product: CASSQDHGYAYEQYF.

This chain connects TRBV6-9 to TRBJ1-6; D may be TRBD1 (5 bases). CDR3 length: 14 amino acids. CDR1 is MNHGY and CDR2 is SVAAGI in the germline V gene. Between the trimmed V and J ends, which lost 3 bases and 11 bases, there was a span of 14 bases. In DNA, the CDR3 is TGTGCCAGCAGTTACCTGGAGGGGATGACACCCCTCCACTTT. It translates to CASSYLEGMTPLHF.

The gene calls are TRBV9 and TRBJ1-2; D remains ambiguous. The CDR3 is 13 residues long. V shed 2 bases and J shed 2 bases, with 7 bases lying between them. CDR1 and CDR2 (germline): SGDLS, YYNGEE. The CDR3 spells CASSVPGNYGYTF. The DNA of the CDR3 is TGTGCCAGCAGCGTCCCAGGAAACTATGGCTACACCTTC.

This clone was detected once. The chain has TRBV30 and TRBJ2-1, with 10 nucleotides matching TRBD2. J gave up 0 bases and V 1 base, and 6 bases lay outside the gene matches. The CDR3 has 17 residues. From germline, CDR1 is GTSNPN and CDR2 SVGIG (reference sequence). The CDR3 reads CAWSDSGGSFSYNEQFF. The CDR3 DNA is TGTGCCTGGAGTGATAGCGGGGGGTCCTTCTCCTACAATGAGCAGTTCTTC.

The CDR3: CASSLYGTNTGELFF. The CDR3 bases are TGCGCCAGCAGCTTGTACGGAACTAACACCGGGGAGCTGTTTTTT. The V call is TRBV5-1, the J call TRBJ2-2; D is unresolved. The germline gives CDR1 SGHRS, CDR2 YFSETQ. The CDR3 covers 15 residues. With 1 base removed from V and 2 bases from J, the gap between germline ends came to 9 bases.

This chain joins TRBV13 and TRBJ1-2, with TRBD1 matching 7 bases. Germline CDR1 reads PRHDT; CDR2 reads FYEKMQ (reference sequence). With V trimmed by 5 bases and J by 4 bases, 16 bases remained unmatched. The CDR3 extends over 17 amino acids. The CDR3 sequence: CASSRSPTTGATYGYTF. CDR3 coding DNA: TGTGCCAGCAGCCGTTCACCCACCACAGGGGCCACCTATGGCTACACCTTC.

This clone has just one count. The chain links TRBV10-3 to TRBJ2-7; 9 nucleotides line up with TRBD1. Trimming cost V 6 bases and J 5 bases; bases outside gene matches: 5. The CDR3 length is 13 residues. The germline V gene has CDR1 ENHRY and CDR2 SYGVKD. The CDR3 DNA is TGTGCCATCAGGGCACAGGGGGCCGACGAGCAGTACTTC. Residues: CAIRAQGADEQYF.

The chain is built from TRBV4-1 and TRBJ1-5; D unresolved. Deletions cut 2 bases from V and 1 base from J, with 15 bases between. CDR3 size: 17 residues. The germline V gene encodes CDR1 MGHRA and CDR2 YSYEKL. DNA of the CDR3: TGCGCCAGCAGCCAAAACCCCCTTTTGCGGAGCAATCAGCCCCAGCATTTT. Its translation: CASSQNPLLRSNQPQHF.

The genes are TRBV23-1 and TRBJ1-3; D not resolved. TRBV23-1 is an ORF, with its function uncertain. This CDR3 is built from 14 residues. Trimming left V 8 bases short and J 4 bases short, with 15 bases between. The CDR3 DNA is TGCGCCAGCCCGTCGCAGAGGGTAGGAAACACCATATATTTT. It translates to CASPSQRVGNTIYF.

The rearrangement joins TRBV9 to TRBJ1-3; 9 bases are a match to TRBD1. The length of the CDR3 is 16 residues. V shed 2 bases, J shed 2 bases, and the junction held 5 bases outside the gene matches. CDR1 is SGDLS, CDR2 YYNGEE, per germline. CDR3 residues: CASSVYGTGPGNTIYF. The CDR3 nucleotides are TGTGCCAGCAGCGTTTACGGGACAGGGCCTGGAAACACCATATATTTT.

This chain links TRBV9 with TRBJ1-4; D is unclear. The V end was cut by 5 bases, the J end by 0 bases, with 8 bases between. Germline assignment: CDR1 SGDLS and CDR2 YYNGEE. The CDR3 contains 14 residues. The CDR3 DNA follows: TGTGCCAGCAGTTTACTCCCAACTAATGAAAAACTGTTTTTT. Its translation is CASSLLPTNEKLFF.

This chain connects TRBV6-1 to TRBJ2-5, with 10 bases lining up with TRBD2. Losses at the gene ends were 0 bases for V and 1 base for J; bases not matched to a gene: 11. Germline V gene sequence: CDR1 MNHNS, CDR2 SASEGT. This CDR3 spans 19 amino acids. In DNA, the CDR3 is TGTGCCAGCAGTGAAGCCCTTGCGGCTAGCGGGGGACCCCAAGAGACCCAGTACTTC. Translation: CASSEALAASGGPQETQYF.

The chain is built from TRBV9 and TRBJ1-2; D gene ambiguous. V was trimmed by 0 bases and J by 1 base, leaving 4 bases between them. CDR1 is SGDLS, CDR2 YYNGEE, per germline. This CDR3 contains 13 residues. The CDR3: CASSVGSNYGYTF. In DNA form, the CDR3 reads TGTGCCAGCAGCGTAGGAAGTAACTATGGCTACACCTTC. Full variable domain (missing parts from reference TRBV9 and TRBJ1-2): DSGVTQTPKHLITATGQRVTLRCSPRSGDLSVYWYQQSLDQGLQFLIQYYNGEERAKGNILERFSAQQFPDLHSELNLSSLELGDSALYFCASSVGSNYGYTFGSGTRLTVV.